These 25 T cell receptor beta chains originate from one sample sequenced in a study of graft-versus-host responses after intestinal transplantation. The protocol was immunoSEQ multiplex PCR, while the TCRdb copy is restricted to in-frame clones and leaves out a portion. This sample yields about 86,000 clones, of which less than 90% are seen a single time; around 0.3% belongs to the top ten. These TCRs' antigens remain unknown. This sample comprised unstimulated CD4+ T cells sorted from spleen or lymph node cells, obtained before transplant. These receptors all stem from a human donor who was the organ donor for an intestinal transplant.

The chain is built from TRBV11-3 and TRBJ2-1; D is unclear. V lost 5 bases to trimming and J lost 4 bases, with 6 bases between them. This CDR3 has 12 residues. Germline V gene lookup returns CDR1 SGHNT and CDR2 YENEEA. CDR3 sequence reads: CASSLLYNEQFF. CDR3 bases: TGTGCCAGCAGCCTATTATACAATGAGCAGTTCTTC. The full variable domain, in which reference TRBV11-3 and TRBJ2-1 provide the parts outside the CDR3, is EAGVVQSPRYKIIEKKQPVAFWCNPISGHNTLYWYLQNLGQGPELLIRYENEEAVDDSQLPKDRFSAERLKGVDSTLKIQPAELGDSAVYLCASSLLYNEQFFGPGTRLTVL.

CDR3 residues: CASSTTRGVTQYF. In DNA form, the CDR3 reads TGTGCCAGCAGCACAACCCGTGGAGTTACGCAGTATTTT. This chain links TRBV27 with TRBJ2-3; D is unresolved. With 6 bases removed from V and 8 bases from J, the gap between germline ends came to 15 bases. The CDR3 runs to 13 residues. CDR1 is MNHEY, CDR2 SMNVEV, per germline (reference sequence).

The J gene is TRBJ1-1, the V gene TRBV19; a possible D gene is TRBD1 (6 bases). Trimming stripped 6 bases from V and 6 bases from J, with 20 bases between. The CDR3 runs 15 residues. The germline CDR1 and CDR2 sequences are LNHDA and SQIVND (reference sequence). The chain's CDR3 is CASRPAGVSAAEAFF. The CDR3 coding sequence is TGTGCCAGTAGGCCAGCAGGGGTCTCGGCAGCTGAAGCTTTCTTT.

This clone was observed once. The J gene is TRBJ2-4, the V gene TRBV7-9, with unresolved D. Germline V gives CDR1 SEHNR, CDR2 FQNEAQ (reference sequence). Trimming took 5 bases from V and 2 from J, leaving 13 bases between them. The CDR3 has 15 residues. Written as DNA, the CDR3 is TGTGCCAGCAGCCCAGGTGGATGGTCCAAAAACATTCAGTACTTC. Protein product: CASSPGGWSKNIQYF.

As to this clone: One junction end disagrees with the germline gene, perhaps due to a read error. The chain has TRBV7-7 and TRBJ2-5; 12 bases fit TRBD2. The CDR3 runs to 15 residues. The germline CDR1 and CDR2 sequences are SSHAT and FNYEAQ (reference sequence). The CDR3 is CASSLGGLAGETQYF. The CDR3, as DNA: TGTGCTAGCAGCCTAGGAGGACTAGCGGGGGAGACCCAGTACTTC.

V usage is TRBV7-9 and J usage is TRBJ1-2, with 10 nucleotides matching TRBD1. The germline CDR1 and CDR2 sequences are SEHNR and FQNEAQ (reference sequence). This CDR3 region has 14 residues. Unmatched junction bases numbered 5, after V lost 5 bases and J lost 5 bases. The CDR3 DNA follows: TGTGCCAGCAGCCCGGGACAGGGGAGGTATGGCTACACCTTC. Its translation is CASSPGQGRYGYTF.

This clone turned up a few times. The V call is TRBV2, the J call TRBJ1-5, with unresolved D. V was clipped by 2 bases and J by 4 bases, with 9 bases between them. CDR3 length: 14 amino acids. Germline CDR1 and CDR2: SNHLY and FYNNEI. The CDR3 is CASSERGRNQPQHF. In DNA, the CDR3 is TGTGCCAGCAGTGAACGAGGGCGAAATCAGCCCCAGCATTTT.

The rearrangement joins TRBV6-1 to TRBJ2-7; possible D gene TRBD1, 5 bases. V was cut by 5 bases and J by 3 bases, with 14 bases left in between. From germline, CDR1 is MNHNS and CDR2 SASEGT. The CDR3 spans 14 residues. CDR3 sequence reads: CASSSPDNRYEQYF. DNA of the CDR3: TGTGCCAGCAGTTCACCGGACAACCGCTACGAGCAGTACTTC.

The V gene is TRBV7-9, the J gene TRBJ2-3; 7 nucleotides align to TRBD2. Germline CDR1 is SEHNR and CDR2 is FQNEAQ (reference sequence). The CDR3 is 18 residues long. Trimming cost V 5 bases and J 2 bases; bases outside gene matches: 16. In DNA, the CDR3 is TGTGCCAGCAGCCGCGTCCCTAGCAAGCGGGGAAACACAGATACGCAGTATTTT. Translation: CASSRVPSKRGNTDTQYF.

This clone was counted a few times. In DNA form, the CDR3 reads TGTGCCACCAGCAGAGATCCCCCAGGGGCCTCTGGAAACACCATATATTTT. It encodes CATSRDPPGASGNTIYF. The gene calls are TRBV15 and TRBJ1-3, with D perhaps TRBD1 (6 bases). Germline V gene data show CDR1 as LNHNV and CDR2 as YYDKDF (reference sequence). The V and J ends lost 0 bases and 0 bases respectively, with 12 bases between them. The CDR3 has 17 residues.

The chain combines TRBV7-2 with TRBJ1-2; D not resolved. The CDR3 runs to 16 residues. V lost 1 base and J lost 0, with 12 bases in between. Germline V gene sequence: CDR1 SGHTA, CDR2 FQGNSA. The DNA of the CDR3 is TGTGCCAGCAGCTTAGATACAGCAAGAGCTAACTATGGCTACACCTTC. This codes for CASSLDTARANYGYTF.

The chain combines TRBV6-1 with TRBJ2-7; 7 bases agree with TRBD1. Per the germline V gene, CDR1 is MNHNS and CDR2 is SASEGT. Losses at the gene ends were 5 bases for V and 4 bases for J; bases not matched to a gene: 11. The CDR3 length is 15 residues. The CDR3 DNA follows: TGTGCCAGCAGTTCCGGGGTAGGGGGCAGGTACGAGCAGTACTTC. It yields the protein CASSSGVGGRYEQYF.

This chain connects TRBV19 to TRBJ2-7, with TRBD2 identical over 11 bases. Germline CDR1 LNHDA, CDR2 SQIVND (reference sequence). The CDR3 runs to 15 residues. J was trimmed by 5 bases and V by 5 bases; bases with no gene match: 8. CDR3 residues: CASSLAGGPGHEQYF. In nucleotides, the CDR3 is TGTGCCAGTAGTTTAGCGGGAGGGCCCGGGCACGAGCAGTACTTC.

The chain uses TRBV28 and TRBJ2-7; possibly TRBD2 for D (5 bases). V lost 5 bases, J lost 0 bases, and 11 bases lay in between. The CDR3 is made up of 14 amino acids. The V gene's germline CDR1 is MDHEN and CDR2 SYDVKM. The CDR3 region has the DNA TGTGCCAGCAGTCTAAGCGGACTCTCCTACGAGCAGTACTTC. Translating gives CASSLSGLSYEQYF.

V and J are TRBV7-9 and TRBJ1-4, with D unresolved. Germline CDR1 SEHNR, CDR2 FQNEAQ (reference sequence). The CDR3 runs to 15 residues. V shed 4 bases and J shed 8 bases, with 17 bases lying between them. CDR3 sequence (DNA): TGTGCCAGCAGCTGGAGACCGACCACGGGGGAAAAACTGTTTTTT. This codes for CASSWRPTTGEKLFF. The variable domain in full, with the rest retrieved from reference TRBV7-9 and TRBJ1-4, is DTGVSQNPRHKITKRGQNVTFRCDPISEHNRLYWYRQTLGQGPEFLTYFQNEAQLEKSRLLSDRFSAERPKGSFSTLEIQRTEQGDSAMYLCASSWRPTTGEKLFFGSGTQLSVL.

The table lists this clone with a count of one. This sequence joins TRBV28 and TRBJ2-3; D unclear. V gave up 9 bases and J gave up 7 bases, with 11 bases separating them. There are 11 residues in the CDR3. Germline lookup yields CDR1 MDHEN and CDR2 SYDVKM. The CDR3 nucleotides are TGTGCCAGTCGTTATGGGCATACGCAGTATTTT. Translation gives CASRYGHTQYF.

V gene TRBV6-1 combines with J gene TRBJ2-7, with D possibly TRBD1 on 5 matching bases. The CDR3 loop spans 12 amino acids. V was shortened by 6 bases and J by 6 bases, with 12 bases between the two germline ends. Germline V gene lookup returns CDR1 MNHNS and CDR2 SASEGT. CDR3 region: CASSRVRSEQYF. DNA of the CDR3: TGTGCCAGCAGCAGGGTTCGCAGCGAGCAGTACTTC.

This clone was counted a single time. The rearrangement joins TRBV19 to TRBJ1-1; unclear D gene. V lost 6 bases, J lost 5 bases, and 16 bases lay in between. Germline CDR1 reads LNHDA; CDR2 reads SQIVND (reference sequence). CDR3 length: 14 residues. The CDR3 bases are TGTGCCAGTAGCCCGGGGAGGAGCGAGACTGAAGCTTTCTTT. Amino acids: CASSPGRSETEAFF.

This chain uses TRBV28 with TRBJ1-1, with unresolved D. V was cut by 6 bases and J by 3 bases, with 14 bases left in between. The CDR3 is 14 residues long. Germline-derived CDR1 and CDR2 are MDHEN and SYDVKM. The CDR3 nucleotides are TGTGCCAGCAGGCGGGGTTGGCGAGACACTGAAGCTTTCTTT. The encoded protein is CASRRGWRDTEAFF.

The chain uses TRBV28 and TRBJ2-7; unclear D gene. CDR3 size: 12 residues. Germline V gene lookup returns CDR1 MDHEN and CDR2 SYDVKM. The V and J ends lost 5 bases and 3 bases respectively, with 8 bases between them. CDR3 sequence (DNA): TGTGCCAGCAGTCCCGGTCGCTACGAGCAGTACTTC. Protein sequence: CASSPGRYEQYF.

The chain carries TRBV2 and TRBJ2-3, with 8 bases aligning to TRBD2. The V and J ends lost 7 bases and 15 bases, in that order; junction bases with no gene match: 12. The CDR3 is 12 residues long. Germline CDR1 is SNHLY and CDR2 is FYNNEI. The CDR3 DNA sequence: TGTGCCAGCATGAGTAGCGGGGCCCATTTTTATTTT. This encodes CASMSSGAHFYF.

The rearrangement joins TRBV2 to TRBJ1-2; D remains unclear. CDR1 SNHLY and CDR2 FYNNEI come from the germline V gene. V lost 3 bases and J 5 bases, leaving 4 bases between the germline ends. This CDR3 comprises 11 residues. The CDR3 loop is CASSDQYGYTF. The CDR3 nucleotides read TGTGCCAGCAGTGACCAATATGGCTACACCTTC.

The gene calls are TRBV13 and TRBJ2-5; 8 bases align to TRBD2. The J call may be faulty, since TRBJ2-7 better matches the DNA end. The CDR3 consists of 14 residues. Germline V gives CDR1 PRHDT, CDR2 FYEKMQ (reference sequence). CDR3 nucleotides: TGTGCCAGCAGCTCGGGACTAGTCTCAGACGAGCAGTACTTC. Its translation: CASSSGLVSDEQYF.

This rearrangement joins TRBV28 to TRBJ2-2; D gene uncertain. The germline CDR1 and CDR2 sequences are MDHEN and SYDVKM. The V and J ends lost 6 bases and 4 bases respectively, with 12 bases between them. This CDR3 has 14 residues. CDR3 coding DNA: TGTGCCAGCAGCCGTACATCCTTCACCGGGGAGCTGTTTTTT. Amino acids: CASSRTSFTGELFF.

The chain recombines TRBV11-2 with TRBJ2-1, with D maybe TRBD2 (5 bases). Germline V gene lookup returns CDR1 SGHAT and CDR2 FQNNGV. There are 14 residues in the CDR3. V was shortened by 5 bases and J by 7 bases, with 15 bases between the two germline ends. The CDR3 region is CASSRGRFPNEQFF. In DNA, the CDR3 is TGTGCCAGCAGCCGAGGGCGGTTCCCTAATGAGCAGTTCTTC.